These T cell receptor beta chains were read from a single sample in a study of early T cells in non-severe SARS-CoV-2 infection. TCRdb re-derived calls from the 5' RACE reads in MiXCR, one entry per CDR3 protein. Seen here are 48,000 or so distinct CDR3 sequences, roughly 6.2% observed once, and the top ten hold about 7%. The source was whole blood, collected at baseline. These receptors all come from an adult who was a healthcare worker with PCR-confirmed SARS-CoV-2 infection or an uninfected control (not recorded which). CDR3s include the opening cysteine and the closing phenylalanine or tryptophan. D genes are given only for firm matches. Only part of the rows carry a size: once, few, many, or a class if the clone is expanded.

CDR3 length,J gene,D gene,V gene,clone size,CDR3 protein,CDR3 DNA
14,TRBJ1-5,.,TRBV28,few,CASSLRGTYQPQHF,TGTGCCAGCAGTTTAAGGGGAACGTATCAGCCCCAGCATTTT
14,TRBJ1-2,.,TRBV28,few,CASSFTGTGYGYTF,TGTGCCAGCAGTTTTACTGGGACGGGCTATGGCTACACCTTC
17,TRBJ2-1,.,TRBV6-1,few,CASSLSSRGARWNEQFF,TGTGCCAGCAGCTTAAGTTCCCGGGGTGCCAGATGGAATGAGCAGTTCTTC
15,TRBJ2-1,TRBD2,TRBV6-5,few,CASSYQGLAVNEQFF,TGTGCCAGCAGTTACCAGGGACTAGCTGTAAATGAGCAGTTCTTC
15,TRBJ1-1,.,TRBV21-1,many,CASSPRTGARTEAFF,TGTGCCAGCAGCCCCCGAACAGGGGCGCGCACTGAAGCTTTCTTT
16,TRBJ2-5,TRBD2,TRBV6-5,few,CASSPGTSLAGETQYF,TGTGCCAGCAGCCCCGGGACTAGTCTTGCGGGGGAGACCCAGTACTTC
13,TRBJ2-3,TRBD2,TRBV15,.,CASGAGAADTQYF,TGTGCCTCTGGGGCGGGAGCGGCAGATACGCAGTATTTT
19,TRBJ2-3,TRBD1,TRBV14,many,CASSQIEFGTGIGTDTQYF,TGTGCCAGCAGCCAAATTGAATTTGGGACAGGGATCGGCACAGATACGCAGTATTTT
18,TRBJ2-6,.,TRBV27,few,CASSLSSAPSSGANVLTF,TGTGCCAGCAGTTTAAGCAGTGCCCCATCCTCTGGGGCCAACGTCCTGACTTTC
17,TRBJ1-3,.,TRBV28,.,CASSLEARDYSGNTIYF,TGTGCCAGCAGTTTAGAAGCCAGGGATTACTCTGGAAACACCATATATTTT
14,TRBJ2-5,.,TRBV6-6,.,CASSYSAERTAQYF,TGTGCCAGCAGTTACTCCGCGGAGCGGACTGCCCAGTACTTC
12,TRBJ2-5,.,TRBV28,.,CASEGVRETQYF,TGTGCCAGCGAAGGGGTTCGGGAGACCCAGTACTTC
16,TRBJ2-7,.,TRBV20-1,few,CSARENTGISSYEQYF,TGCAGTGCTAGAGAGAATACAGGCATTAGCTCCTACGAGCAGTACTTC
11,TRBJ2-1,.,TRBV6-2/TRBV6-3,many,CASRNTIRQFF,TGTGCCAGCAGGAACACGATCAGGCAGTTCTTC
13,TRBJ1-5,.,TRBV7-9,many,CASSWDGNQPQHF,TGTGCCAGCAGCTGGGACGGTAATCAGCCCCAGCATTTT
14,TRBJ1-6,.,TRBV12-3/TRBV12-4,many,CASSRRLDNSPLHF,TGTGCCAGCAGTAGGAGACTGGATAATTCACCCCTCCACTTT
14,TRBJ2-2,.,TRBV19,many,CASSKAANTGELFF,TGTGCCAGTAGTAAGGCAGCGAACACCGGGGAGCTGTTTTTT
14,TRBJ2-3,.,TRBV27,many,CASSLMGPTDTQYF,TGTGCCAGCAGTTTAATGGGACCGACAGATACGCAGTATTTT
15,TRBJ2-2,.,TRBV4-1,.,CASSQVLANTGELFF,TGCGCCAGCAGCCAAGTACTCGCGAACACCGGGGAGCTGTTTTTT
13,TRBJ2-5,.,TRBV5-6,.,CASSPVDQETQYF,TGTGCCAGCAGCCCTGTAGATCAAGAGACCCAGTACTTC
11,TRBJ2-5,.,TRBV29-1,.,CSVERGETQYF,TGCAGCGTTGAAAGGGGAGAGACCCAGTACTTC
11,TRBJ1-2,.,TRBV6-6,many,CASSSNYGYTF,TGTGCCAGCAGTTCCAACTATGGCTACACCTTC
13,TRBJ1-1,.,TRBV24-1,many,CATSDGGLAEAFF,TGTGCCACCAGTGACGGGGGGCTCGCTGAAGCTTTCTTT
13,TRBJ1-6,.,TRBV18,.,CASSPLGFAPLHF,TGTGCCAGCTCACCACTTGGATTTGCACCCCTCCACTTT
16,TRBJ2-2,.,TRBV7-3,few,CASSLDLGADTGELFF,TGTGCCAGCAGCTTAGATTTAGGGGCAGACACCGGGGAGCTGTTTTTT
13,TRBJ1-6,TRBD1,TRBV6-1,.,CASREGQDSPLHF,TGTGCCAGCAGAGAGGGACAGGATTCACCCCTCCACTTT
14,TRBJ2-1,.,TRBV5-1,.,CASSFLSLRNEQFF,TGCGCCAGCAGCTTCCTCTCTTTACGGAATGAGCAGTTCTTC
16,TRBJ2-1,TRBD2,TRBV7-9,few,CASSLGGGSYGNEQFF,TGTGCCAGCAGCTTAGGCGGCGGGAGTTACGGCAATGAGCAGTTCTTC
13,TRBJ1-5,.,TRBV12-3/TRBV12-4,.,CASSFNLGQPQHF,TGTGCCAGCAGCTTTAATCTAGGTCAGCCCCAGCATTTT
16,TRBJ2-7,TRBD2,TRBV6-5,few,CASSYSRGRKGYEQYF,TGTGCCAGCAGTTACTCGCGCGGGAGGAAAGGGTACGAGCAGTACTTC
18,TRBJ1-2,.,TRBV16,few,CASSPGPRHSSSGYGYTF,TGTGCCAGCAGCCCAGGACCGCGACATTCCTCTTCTGGCTATGGCTACACCTTC
21,TRBJ2-1,TRBD2,TRBV2,.,CASSVGIGTSGQISSYNEQFF,TGTGCCAGCAGTGTGGGAATAGGGACTAGCGGTCAAATCAGCTCCTACAATGAGCAGTTCTTC
15,TRBJ2-7,.,TRBV6-1,.,CASPPPGRSPYEQYF,TGTGCCAGCCCCCCCCCGGGACGGAGCCCCTACGAGCAGTACTTC
16,TRBJ2-6,.,TRBV4-3,many,CASSQDWDSGANVLTF,TGCGCCAGCAGCCAAGATTGGGACTCTGGGGCCAACGTCCTGACTTTC
13,TRBJ1-4,.,TRBV6-5,many,CASSMTVNEKLFF,TGTGCCAGCAGTATGACAGTAAATGAAAAACTGTTTTTT
14,TRBJ1-1,.,TRBV7-9,many,CASSLESLPTEAFF,TGTGCCAGCAGCTTAGAATCTTTACCCACTGAAGCTTTCTTT
17,TRBJ1-6,TRBD1,TRBV27,few,CASSFYGTGSVNSPLHF,TGTGCCAGCAGCTTTTATGGGACAGGGTCGGTAAATTCACCCCTCCACTTT
16,TRBJ2-2,TRBD1,TRBV5-1,few,CASSFSRGLDTGELFF,TGCGCCAGCAGCTTCTCAAGGGGGCTTGACACCGGGGAGCTGTTTTTT
14,TRBJ1-1,TRBD1,TRBV5-1,many,CASSLLQGETEAFF,TGCGCCAGCAGCTTGCTCCAGGGGGAAACTGAAGCTTTCTTT
12,TRBJ2-7,TRBD1,TRBV20-1,few,CSARTGTGEQYF,TGCAGTGCTAGGACAGGGACGGGCGAGCAGTACTTC
16,TRBJ2-7,.,TRBV14,.,CASSPRTVPWGGEQYF,TGTGCCAGCAGCCCCCGGACAGTCCCTTGGGGCGGGGAGCAGTACTTC